Sequencing of this T cell receptor beta chain was carried out in a study of T cells in Graves' hyperthyroidism and ophthalmopathy. Study background: Sampling of peripheral blood happened at initial diagnosis, prior to any treatment.

Using RNA transcripts as the source, TCR beta CDR3 regions were amplified. Carried out on the TCR CDR3, a first-round RT-PCR used the HTBI primer set. MiXCR was run by TCRdb on the multiplex PCR reads, yielding one entry per CDR3 protein. This sample yields over 400,000 distinct CDR3 sequences, of which roughly 14% are seen a single time; approximately 13% belongs to the top ten. This clonotype was picked up many times. The V end lost 1 base, the J end lost 11 bases, and 16 bases lay between the germline ends. The CDR3 totals 13 residues. Germline assignment: CDR1 DFQATT and CDR2 SNEGSKA (reference sequence).

The sequence came from a man aged 18-30 years with Graves' ophthalmopathy. The sequencing sample was made of blood. This chain joins TRBV20-1 and TRBJ2-3, with D perhaps TRBD1 (5 bases). The DNA of the CDR3 is TGCAGTGCTAGAGCACAGGTCCAATCAATGCAGTATTTT. It encodes CSARAQVQSMQYF.